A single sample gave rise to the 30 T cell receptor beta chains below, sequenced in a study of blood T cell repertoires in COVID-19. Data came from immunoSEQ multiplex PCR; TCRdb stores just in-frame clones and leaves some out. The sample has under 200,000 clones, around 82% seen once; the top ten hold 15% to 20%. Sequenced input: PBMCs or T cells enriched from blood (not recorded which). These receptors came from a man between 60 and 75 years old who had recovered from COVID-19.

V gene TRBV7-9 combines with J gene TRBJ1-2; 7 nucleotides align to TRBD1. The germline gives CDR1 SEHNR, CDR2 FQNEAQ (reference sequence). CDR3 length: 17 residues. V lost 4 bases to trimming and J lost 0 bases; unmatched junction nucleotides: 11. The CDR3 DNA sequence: TGTGCCAGCAGCTGGAGGACCGGGACAGAGACTAACTATGGCTACACCTTC. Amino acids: CASSWRTGTETNYGYTF. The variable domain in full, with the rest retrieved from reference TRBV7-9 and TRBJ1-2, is DTGVSQNPRHKITKRGQNVTFRCDPISEHNRLYWYRQTLGQGPEFLTYFQNEAQLEKSRLLSDRFSAERPKGSFSTLEIQRTEQGDSAMYLCASSWRTGTETNYGYTFGSGTRLTVV.

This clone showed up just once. For the CDR3, the DNA is TGTGCCAGCAGCCAAGTCTTGGCGGGGGGGCAAGAGACCCAGTACTTC. Translating it yields CASSQVLAGGQETQYF. The V call is TRBV3-1 (or the pseudogene TRBV3-2), the J call TRBJ2-5; 9 bases match TRBD2. Per germline, CDR1 LGHDT and CDR2 YNNKEL (reference sequence). Unmatched junction bases numbered 5, after V lost 1 base and J lost 2 bases. The CDR3 is made up of 16 amino acids.

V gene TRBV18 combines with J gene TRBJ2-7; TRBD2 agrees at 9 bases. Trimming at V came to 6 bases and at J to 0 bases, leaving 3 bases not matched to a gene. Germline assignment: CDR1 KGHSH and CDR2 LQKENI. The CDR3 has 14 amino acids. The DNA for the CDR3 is TGTGCCAGCTCGCGACTAGCGGACTCCTACGAGCAGTACTTC. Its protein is CASSRLADSYEQYF.

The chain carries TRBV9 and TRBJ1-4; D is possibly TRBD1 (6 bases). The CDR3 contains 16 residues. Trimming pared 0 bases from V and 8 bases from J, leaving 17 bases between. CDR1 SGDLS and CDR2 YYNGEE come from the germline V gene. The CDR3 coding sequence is TGTGCCAGCAGCGTAGCAGGCAGGGGTTCCGAAGAAAAACTGTTTTTT. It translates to CASSVAGRGSEEKLFF.

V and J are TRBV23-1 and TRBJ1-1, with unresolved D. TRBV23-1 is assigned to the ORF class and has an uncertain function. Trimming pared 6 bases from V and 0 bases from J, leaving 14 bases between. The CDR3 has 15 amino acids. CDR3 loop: CASSPVSNMNTEAFF. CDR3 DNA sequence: TGCGCCAGCAGCCCTGTAAGTAACATGAACACTGAAGCTTTCTTT.

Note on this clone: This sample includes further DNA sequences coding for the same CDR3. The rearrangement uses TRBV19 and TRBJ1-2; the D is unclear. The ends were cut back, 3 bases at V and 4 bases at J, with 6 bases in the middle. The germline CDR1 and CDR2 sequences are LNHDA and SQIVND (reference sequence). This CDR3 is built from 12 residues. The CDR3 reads CASSISVYGYTF. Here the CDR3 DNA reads TGTGCCAGTAGTATCAGCGTCTATGGCTACACCTTC.

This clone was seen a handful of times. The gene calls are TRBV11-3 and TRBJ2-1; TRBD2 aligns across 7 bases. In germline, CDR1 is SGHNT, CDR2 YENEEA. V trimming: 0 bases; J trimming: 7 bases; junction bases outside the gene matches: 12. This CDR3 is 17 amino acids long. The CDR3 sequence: CASSLEGTRGSRNEQFF. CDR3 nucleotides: TGTGCCAGCAGCTTAGAGGGTACGCGCGGGAGTAGGAATGAGCAGTTCTTC. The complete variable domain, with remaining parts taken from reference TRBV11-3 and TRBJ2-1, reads EAGVVQSPRYKIIEKKQPVAFWCNPISGHNTLYWYLQNLGQGPELLIRYENEEAVDDSQLPKDRFSAERLKGVDSTLKIQPAELGDSAVYLCASSLEGTRGSRNEQFFGPGTRLTVL.

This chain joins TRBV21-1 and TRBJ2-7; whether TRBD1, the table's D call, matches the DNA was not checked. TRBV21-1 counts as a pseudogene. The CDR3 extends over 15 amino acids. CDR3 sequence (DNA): TGTGCCAGCAGCGTACAATGCAGGGGCGCCTACGAGCAGTACTTC. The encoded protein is CASSVQCRGAYEQYF.

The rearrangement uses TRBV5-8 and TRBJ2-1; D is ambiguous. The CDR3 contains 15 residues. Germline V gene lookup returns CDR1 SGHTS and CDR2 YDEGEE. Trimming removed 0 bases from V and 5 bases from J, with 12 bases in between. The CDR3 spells CASSLGQVKDNEQFF. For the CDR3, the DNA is TGTGCCAGCAGCTTGGGTCAGGTTAAAGACAATGAGCAGTTCTTC.

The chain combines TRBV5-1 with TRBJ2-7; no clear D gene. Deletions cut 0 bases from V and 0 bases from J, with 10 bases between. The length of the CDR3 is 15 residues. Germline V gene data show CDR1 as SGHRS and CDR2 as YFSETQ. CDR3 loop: CASSLGISSSYEQYF. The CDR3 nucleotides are TGCGCCAGCAGCTTGGGGATCTCTAGCTCCTACGAGCAGTACTTC.

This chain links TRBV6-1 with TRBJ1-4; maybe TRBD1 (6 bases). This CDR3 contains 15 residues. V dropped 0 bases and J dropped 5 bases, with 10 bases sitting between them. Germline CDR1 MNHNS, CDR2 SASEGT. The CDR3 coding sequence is TGTGCCAGCAGTGAAGCTGGGGGCCTAAATGAAAAACTGTTTTTT. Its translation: CASSEAGGLNEKLFF.

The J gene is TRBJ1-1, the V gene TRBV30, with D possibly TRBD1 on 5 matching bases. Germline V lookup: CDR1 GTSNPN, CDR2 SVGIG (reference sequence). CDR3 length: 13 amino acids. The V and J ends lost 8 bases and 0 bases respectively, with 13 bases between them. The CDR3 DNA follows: TGTGCCCGGTCCGGCAGGGTGAACACTGAAGCTTTCTTT. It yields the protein CARSGRVNTEAFF.

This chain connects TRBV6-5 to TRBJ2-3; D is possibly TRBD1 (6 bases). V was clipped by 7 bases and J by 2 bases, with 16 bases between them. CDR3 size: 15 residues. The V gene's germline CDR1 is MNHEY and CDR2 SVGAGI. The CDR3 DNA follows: TGTGCCAGCATGGTACAGGGAACATACACAGATACGCAGTATTTT. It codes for CASMVQGTYTDTQYF.

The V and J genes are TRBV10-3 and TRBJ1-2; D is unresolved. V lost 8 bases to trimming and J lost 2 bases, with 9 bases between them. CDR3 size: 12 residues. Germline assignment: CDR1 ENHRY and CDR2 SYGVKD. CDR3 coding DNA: TGTGCCATCTCCCGTCAGAACTATGGCTACACCTTC. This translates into CAISRQNYGYTF.

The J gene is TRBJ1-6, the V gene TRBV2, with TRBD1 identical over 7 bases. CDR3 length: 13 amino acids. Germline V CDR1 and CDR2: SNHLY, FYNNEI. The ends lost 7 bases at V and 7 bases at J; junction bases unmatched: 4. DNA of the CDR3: TGTGCCAGCAAGGACAGGCCAAATTCACCCCTCCACTTT. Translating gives CASKDRPNSPLHF.

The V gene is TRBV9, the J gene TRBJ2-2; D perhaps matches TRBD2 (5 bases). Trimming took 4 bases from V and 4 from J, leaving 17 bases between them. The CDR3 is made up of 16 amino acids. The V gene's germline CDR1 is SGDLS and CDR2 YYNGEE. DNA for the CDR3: TGTGCCAGCAGCCCATTCAGCGCGGGTGGCACCGGGGAGCTGTTTTTT. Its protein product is CASSPFSAGGTGELFF.

The DNA of the CDR3 is TGTGCCAGCAGCTTTTTGGGGGGCACTGAAGCTTTCTTT. Its protein is CASSFLGGTEAFF. The rearrangement links TRBV7-6 to TRBJ1-1, with TRBD1 as a possible D gene (5 bases). This CDR3 comprises 13 residues. Germline-derived CDR1 and CDR2 are SGHVS and FNYEAQ. The V gene lost 3 bases and the J gene lost 4 bases, with 9 bases spanning the gap.

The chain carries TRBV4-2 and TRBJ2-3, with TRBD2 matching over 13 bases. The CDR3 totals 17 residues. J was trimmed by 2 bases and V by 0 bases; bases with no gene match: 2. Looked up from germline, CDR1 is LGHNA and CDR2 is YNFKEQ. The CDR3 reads CASSQELAGGHTDTQYF. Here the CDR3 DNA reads TGTGCCAGCAGCCAAGAACTAGCGGGGGGGCACACAGATACGCAGTATTTT.

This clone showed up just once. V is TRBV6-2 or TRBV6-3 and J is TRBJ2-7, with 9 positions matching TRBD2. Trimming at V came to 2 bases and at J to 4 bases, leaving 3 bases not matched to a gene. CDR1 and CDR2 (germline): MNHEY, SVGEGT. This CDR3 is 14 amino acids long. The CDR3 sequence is CASSYSGRSYEQYF. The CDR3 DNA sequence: TGTGCCAGCAGTTACAGCGGGAGGTCGTACGAGCAGTACTTC.

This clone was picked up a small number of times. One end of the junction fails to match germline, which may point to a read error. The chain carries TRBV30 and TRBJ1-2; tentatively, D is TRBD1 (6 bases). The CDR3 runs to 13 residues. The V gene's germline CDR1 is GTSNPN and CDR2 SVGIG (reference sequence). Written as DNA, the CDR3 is TGTGCCTGGAGTGTAACGGGGGGGCAGGTTGGTGTGTTC. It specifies CAWSVTGGQVGVF. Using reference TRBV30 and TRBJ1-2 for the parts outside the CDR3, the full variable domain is SQTIHQWPATLVQPVGSPLSLECTVEGTSNPNLYWYRQAAGRGLQLLFYSVGIGQISSEVPQNLSASRPQDRQFILSSKKLLLSDSGFYLCAWSVTGGQVGVFGSGTRLTVV.

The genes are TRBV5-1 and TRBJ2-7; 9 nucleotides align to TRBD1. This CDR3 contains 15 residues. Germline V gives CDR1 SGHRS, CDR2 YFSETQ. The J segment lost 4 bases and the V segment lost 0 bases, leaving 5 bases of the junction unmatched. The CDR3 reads CASSLDRDRDYEQYF. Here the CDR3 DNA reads TGCGCCAGCAGCTTGGACCGGGACAGGGATTACGAGCAGTACTTC.

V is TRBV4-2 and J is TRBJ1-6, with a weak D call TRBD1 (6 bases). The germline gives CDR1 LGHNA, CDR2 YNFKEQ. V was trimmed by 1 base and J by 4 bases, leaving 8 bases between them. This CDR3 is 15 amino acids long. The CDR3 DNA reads TGTGCCAGCAGCCAAGGGGACAAATATAATTCACCCCTCCACTTT. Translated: CASSQGDKYNSPLHF.

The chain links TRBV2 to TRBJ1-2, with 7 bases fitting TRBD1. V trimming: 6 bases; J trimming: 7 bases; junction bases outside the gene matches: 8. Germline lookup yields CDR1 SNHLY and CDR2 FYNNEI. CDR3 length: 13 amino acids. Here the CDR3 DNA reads TGTGCCAGCAGCCCGAATAGACAGGGTGGCTACACCTTC. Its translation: CASSPNRQGGYTF.

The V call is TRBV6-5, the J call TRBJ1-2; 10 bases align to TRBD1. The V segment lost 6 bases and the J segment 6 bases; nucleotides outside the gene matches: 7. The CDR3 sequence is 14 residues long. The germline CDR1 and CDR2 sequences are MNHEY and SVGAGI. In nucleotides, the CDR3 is TGTGCCAGCAGGGAGACAGGGGGCGGCGATGGCTACACCTTC. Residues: CASRETGGGDGYTF.

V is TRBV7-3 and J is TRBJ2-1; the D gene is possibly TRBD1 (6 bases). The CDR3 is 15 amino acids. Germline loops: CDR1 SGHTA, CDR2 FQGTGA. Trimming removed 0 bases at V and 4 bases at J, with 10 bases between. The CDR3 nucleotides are TGTGCCAGCAGCTTAACGGGGGCCGGGTACAATGAGCAGTTCTTC. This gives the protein CASSLTGAGYNEQFF. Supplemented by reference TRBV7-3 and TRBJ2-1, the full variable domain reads GAGVSQTPSNKVTEKGKYVELRCDPISGHTALYWYRQSLGQGPEFLIYFQGTGAADDSGLPNDRFFAVRPEGSVSTLKIQRTERGDSAVYLCASSLTGAGYNEQFFGPGTRLTVL.

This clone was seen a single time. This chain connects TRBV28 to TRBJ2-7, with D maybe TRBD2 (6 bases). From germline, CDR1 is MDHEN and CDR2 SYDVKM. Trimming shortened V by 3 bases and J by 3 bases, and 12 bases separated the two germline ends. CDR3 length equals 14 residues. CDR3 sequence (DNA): TGTGCCAGCAGTTTTGGAGGGTTAAACTACGAGCAGTACTTC. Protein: CASSFGGLNYEQYF.

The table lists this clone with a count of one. The CDR3 DNA is TGTGCCACCGTGAAGGGACTCCAGACAGATACGCAGTATTTT. Translation: CATVKGLQTDTQYF. This chain links TRBV18 with TRBJ2-3; weak D call: TRBD2 (6 bases). The CDR3 is made up of 14 amino acids. CDR1 and CDR2 (germline): KGHSH, LQKENI. V was clipped by 10 bases and J by 3 bases, with 17 bases between them.

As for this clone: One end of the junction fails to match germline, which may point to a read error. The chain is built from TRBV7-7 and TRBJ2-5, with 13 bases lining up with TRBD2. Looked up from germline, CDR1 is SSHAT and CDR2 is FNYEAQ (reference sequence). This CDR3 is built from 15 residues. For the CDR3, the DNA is TGTGCTAGCAGCCCAGGGACTAGCGGGACCGAGACCCAGTACTTC. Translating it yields CASSPGTSGTETQYF.

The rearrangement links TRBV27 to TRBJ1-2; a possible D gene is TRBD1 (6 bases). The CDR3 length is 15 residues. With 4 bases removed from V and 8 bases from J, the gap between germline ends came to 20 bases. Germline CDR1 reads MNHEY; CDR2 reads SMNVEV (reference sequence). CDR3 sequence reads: CASSSLTGILGGYTF. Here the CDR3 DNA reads TGTGCCAGCAGTTCCCTGACAGGAATACTGGGGGGCTACACCTTC.

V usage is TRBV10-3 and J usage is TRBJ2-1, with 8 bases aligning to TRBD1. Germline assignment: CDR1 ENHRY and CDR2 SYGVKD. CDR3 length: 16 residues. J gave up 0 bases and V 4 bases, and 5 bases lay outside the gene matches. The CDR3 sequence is CAISGHRGTSYNEQFF. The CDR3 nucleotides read TGTGCCATCAGTGGACACAGGGGGACCTCCTACAATGAGCAGTTCTTC.